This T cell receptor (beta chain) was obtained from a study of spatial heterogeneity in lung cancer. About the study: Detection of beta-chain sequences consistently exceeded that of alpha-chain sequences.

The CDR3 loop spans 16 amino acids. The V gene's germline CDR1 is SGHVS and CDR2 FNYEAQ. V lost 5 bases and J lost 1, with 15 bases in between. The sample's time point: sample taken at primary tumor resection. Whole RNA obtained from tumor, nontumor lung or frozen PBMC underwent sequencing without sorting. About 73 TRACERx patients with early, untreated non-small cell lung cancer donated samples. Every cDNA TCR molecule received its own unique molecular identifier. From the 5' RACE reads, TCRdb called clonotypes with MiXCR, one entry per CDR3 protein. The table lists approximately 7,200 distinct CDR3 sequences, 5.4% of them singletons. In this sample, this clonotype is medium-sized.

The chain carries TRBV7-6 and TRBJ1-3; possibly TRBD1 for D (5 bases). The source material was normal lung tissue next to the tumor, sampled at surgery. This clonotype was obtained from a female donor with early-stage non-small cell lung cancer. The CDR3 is CASSAQGSPSGNTIYF. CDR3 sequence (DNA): TGTGCCAGCAGCGCCCAGGGTAGCCCTTCTGGAAACACCATATATTTT.